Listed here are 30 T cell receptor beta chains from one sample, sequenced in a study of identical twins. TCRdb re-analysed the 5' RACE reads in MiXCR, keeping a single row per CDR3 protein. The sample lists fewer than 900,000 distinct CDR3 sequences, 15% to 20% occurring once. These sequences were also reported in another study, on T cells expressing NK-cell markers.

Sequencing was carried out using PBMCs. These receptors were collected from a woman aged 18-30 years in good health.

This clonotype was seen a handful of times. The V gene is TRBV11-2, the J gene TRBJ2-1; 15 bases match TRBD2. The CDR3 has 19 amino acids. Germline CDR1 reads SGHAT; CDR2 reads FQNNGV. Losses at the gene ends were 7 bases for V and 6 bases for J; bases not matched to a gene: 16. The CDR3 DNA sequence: TGTGCCAGCACCGCCCCCGGGACTAGCGGGAGGTATGGGGTCAATGAGCAGTTCTTC. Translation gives CASTAPGTSGRYGVNEQFF. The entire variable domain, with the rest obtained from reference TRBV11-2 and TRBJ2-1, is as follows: EAGVAQSPRYKIIEKRQSVAFWCNPISGHATLYWYQQILGQGPKLLIQFQNNGVVDDSQLPKDRFSAERLKGVDSTLKIQPAKLEDSAVYLCASTAPGTSGRYGVNEQFFGPGTRLTVL.

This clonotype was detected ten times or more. Here the CDR3 reads CSARRGTNTEAFF. Here the CDR3 DNA reads TGCAGTGCTCGCAGGGGAACCAACACTGAAGCTTTCTTT. The chain links TRBV20-1 to TRBJ1-1; D perhaps matches TRBD1 (6 bases). Trimming removed 5 bases at V and 2 bases at J, with 12 bases between. This CDR3 has 13 amino acids. Per germline, CDR1 DFQATT and CDR2 SNEGSKA (reference sequence).

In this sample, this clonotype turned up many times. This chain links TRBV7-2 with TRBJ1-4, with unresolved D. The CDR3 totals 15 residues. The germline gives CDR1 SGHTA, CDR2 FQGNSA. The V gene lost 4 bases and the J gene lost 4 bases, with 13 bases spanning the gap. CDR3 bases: TGTGCCAGCAGCTCCGGACGGATCAGTAATGAAAAACTGTTTTTT. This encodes CASSSGRISNEKLFF.

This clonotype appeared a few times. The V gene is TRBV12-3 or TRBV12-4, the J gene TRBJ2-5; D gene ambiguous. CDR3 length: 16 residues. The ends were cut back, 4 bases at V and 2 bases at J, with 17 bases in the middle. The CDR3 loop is CASSSQTTRRQETQYF. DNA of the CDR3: TGTGCCAGCAGTTCTCAAACTACTCGGAGACAAGAGACCCAGTACTTC.

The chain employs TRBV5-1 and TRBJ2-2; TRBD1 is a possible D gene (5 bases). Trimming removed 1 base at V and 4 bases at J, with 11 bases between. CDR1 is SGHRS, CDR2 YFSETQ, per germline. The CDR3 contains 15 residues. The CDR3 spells CASSLQGTGTGELFF. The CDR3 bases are TGCGCCAGCAGCTTGCAGGGTACGGGCACCGGGGAGCTGTTTTTT.

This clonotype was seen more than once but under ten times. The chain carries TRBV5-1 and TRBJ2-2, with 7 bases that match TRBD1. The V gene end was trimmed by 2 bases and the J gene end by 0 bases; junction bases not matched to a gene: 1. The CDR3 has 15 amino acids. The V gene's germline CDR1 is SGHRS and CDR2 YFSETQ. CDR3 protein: CASSFQGANTGELFF. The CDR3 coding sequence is TGCGCCAGCAGCTTCCAGGGGGCGAACACCGGGGAGCTGTTTTTT.

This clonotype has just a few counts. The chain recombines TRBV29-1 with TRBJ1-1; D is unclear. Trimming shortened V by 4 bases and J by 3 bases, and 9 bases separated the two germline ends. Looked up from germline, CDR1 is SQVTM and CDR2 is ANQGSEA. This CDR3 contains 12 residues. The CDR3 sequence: CSVGGLYTEAFF. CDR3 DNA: TGCAGCGTTGGAGGGTTGTACACTGAAGCTTTCTTT. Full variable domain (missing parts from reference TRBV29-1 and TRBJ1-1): SAVISQKPSRDICQRGTSLTIQCQVDSQVTMMFWYRQQPGQSLTLIATANQGSEATYESGFVIDKFPISRPNLTFSTLTVSNMSPEDSSIYLCSVGGLYTEAFFGQGTRLTVV.

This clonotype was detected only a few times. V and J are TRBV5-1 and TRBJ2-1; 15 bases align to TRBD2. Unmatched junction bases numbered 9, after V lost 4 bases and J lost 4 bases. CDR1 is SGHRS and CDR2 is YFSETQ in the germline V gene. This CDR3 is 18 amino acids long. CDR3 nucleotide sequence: TGCGCCAGCAGCCCGCGCAGGACTAGCGGGGGGGTTTACAATGAGCAGTTCTTC. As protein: CASSPRRTSGGVYNEQFF.

The CDR3 reads CASSPLGRRNTEAFF. CDR3 nucleotides: TGTGCCAGCAGCCCCTTGGGACGGAGGAACACTGAAGCTTTCTTT. V gene TRBV7-9 combines with J gene TRBJ1-1, with a weak D call TRBD1 (5 bases). The CDR3 sequence is 15 residues long. Germline CDR1 and CDR2: SEHNR and FQNEAQ (reference sequence). Trimming took off 5 bases at V and 1 base at J, with 14 bases between the two ends. The full variable domain, its missing parts supplied by reference TRBV7-9 and TRBJ1-1, is DTGVSQNPRHKITKRGQNVTFRCDPISEHNRLYWYRQTLGQGPEFLTYFQNEAQLEKSRLLSDRFSAERPKGSFSTLEIQRTEQGDSAMYLCASSPLGRRNTEAFFGQGTRLTVV.

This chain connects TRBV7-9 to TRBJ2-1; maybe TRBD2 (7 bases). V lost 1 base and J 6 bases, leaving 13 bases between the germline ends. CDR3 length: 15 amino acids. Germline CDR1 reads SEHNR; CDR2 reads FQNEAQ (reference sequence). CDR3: CASSLDVRGGNEQFF. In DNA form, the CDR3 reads TGTGCCAGCAGCTTAGATGTTAGGGGGGGCAATGAGCAGTTCTTC.

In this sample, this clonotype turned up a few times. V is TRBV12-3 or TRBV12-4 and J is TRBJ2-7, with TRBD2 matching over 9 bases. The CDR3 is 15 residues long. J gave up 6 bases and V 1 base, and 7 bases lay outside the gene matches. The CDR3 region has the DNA TGTGCCAGCAGTTTAGGGTCTAGCGGGACGGGCGAGCAGTACTTC. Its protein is CASSLGSSGTGEQYF.

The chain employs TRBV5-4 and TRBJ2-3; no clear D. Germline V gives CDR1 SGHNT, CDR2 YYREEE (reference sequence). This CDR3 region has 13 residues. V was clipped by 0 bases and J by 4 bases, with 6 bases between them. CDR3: CASSLVTADTQYF. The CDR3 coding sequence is TGTGCCAGCAGCTTGGTGACCGCAGATACGCAGTATTTT.

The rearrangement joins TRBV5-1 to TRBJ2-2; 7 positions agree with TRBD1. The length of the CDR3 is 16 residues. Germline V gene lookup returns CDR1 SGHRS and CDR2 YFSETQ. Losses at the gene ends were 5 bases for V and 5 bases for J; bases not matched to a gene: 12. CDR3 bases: TGCGCCAGCAGACAAACGACAGGGTGGAGAACCGGGGAGCTGTTTTTT. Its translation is CASRQTTGWRTGELFF. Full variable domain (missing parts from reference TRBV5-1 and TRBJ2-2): KAGVTQTPRYLIKTRGQQVTLSCSPISGHRSVSWYQQTPGQGLQFLFEYFSETQRNKGNFPGRFSGRQFSNSRSEMNVSTLELGDSALYLCASRQTTGWRTGELFFGEGSRLTVL.

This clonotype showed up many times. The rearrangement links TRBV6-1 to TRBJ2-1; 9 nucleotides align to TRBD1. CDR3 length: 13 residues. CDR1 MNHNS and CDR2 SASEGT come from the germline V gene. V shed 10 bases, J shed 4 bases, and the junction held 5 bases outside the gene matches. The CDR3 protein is CATGTGSYNEQFF. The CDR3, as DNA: TGTGCCACCGGGACAGGGAGTTACAATGAGCAGTTCTTC.

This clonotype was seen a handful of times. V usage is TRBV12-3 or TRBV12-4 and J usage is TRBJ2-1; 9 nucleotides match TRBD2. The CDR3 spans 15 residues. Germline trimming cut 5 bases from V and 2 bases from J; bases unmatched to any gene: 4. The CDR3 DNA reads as TGTGCCAGCAGTCCAGCGGGGGGAACCTACAATGAGCAGTTCTTC. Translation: CASSPAGGTYNEQFF.

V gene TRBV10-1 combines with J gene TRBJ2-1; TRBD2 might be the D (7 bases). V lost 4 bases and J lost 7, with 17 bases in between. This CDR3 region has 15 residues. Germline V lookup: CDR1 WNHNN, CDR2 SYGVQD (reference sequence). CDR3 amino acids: CASSGPRGPSNEQFF. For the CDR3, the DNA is TGCGCCAGCAGTGGACCGCGGGGGCCATCGAATGAGCAGTTCTTC.

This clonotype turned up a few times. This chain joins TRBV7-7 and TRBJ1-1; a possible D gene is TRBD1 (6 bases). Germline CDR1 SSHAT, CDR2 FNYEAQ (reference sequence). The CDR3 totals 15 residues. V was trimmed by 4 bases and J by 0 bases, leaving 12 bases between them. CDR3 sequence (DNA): TGTGCCAGCAGCTCTTTCACAGGGATGAACACTGAAGCTTTCTTT. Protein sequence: CASSSFTGMNTEAFF. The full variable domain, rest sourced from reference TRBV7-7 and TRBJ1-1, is GAGVSQSPRYKVTKRGQDVTLRCDPISSHATLYWYQQALGQGPEFLTYFNYEAQPDKSGLPSDRFSAERPEGSISTLTIQRTEQRDSAMYRCASSSFTGMNTEAFFGQGTRLTVV.

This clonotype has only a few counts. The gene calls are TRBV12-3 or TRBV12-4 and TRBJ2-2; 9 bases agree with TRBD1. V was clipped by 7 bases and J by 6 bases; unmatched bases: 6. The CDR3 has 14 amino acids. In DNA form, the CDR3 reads TGTGCCAGCAAGGGACAGGGCTACGCCGGGGAGCTGTTTTTT. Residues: CASKGQGYAGELFF.

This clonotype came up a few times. The CDR3 reads CASSPAGSGNTIYF. The CDR3 nucleotides read TGTGCCAGCAGTCCCGCGGGAAGCGGAAACACCATATATTTT. The chain uses TRBV12-3 or TRBV12-4 and TRBJ1-3; no definite D call. This CDR3 is built from 14 residues. The V end lost 5 bases, the J end lost 4 bases, and 12 bases lay between the germline ends.

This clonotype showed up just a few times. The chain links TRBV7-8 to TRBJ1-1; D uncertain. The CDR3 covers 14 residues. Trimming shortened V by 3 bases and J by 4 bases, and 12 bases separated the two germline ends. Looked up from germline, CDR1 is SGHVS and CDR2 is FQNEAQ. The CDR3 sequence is CASSLDPRGTEAFF. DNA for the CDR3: TGTGCCAGCAGCTTGGACCCGCGAGGCACTGAAGCTTTCTTT.

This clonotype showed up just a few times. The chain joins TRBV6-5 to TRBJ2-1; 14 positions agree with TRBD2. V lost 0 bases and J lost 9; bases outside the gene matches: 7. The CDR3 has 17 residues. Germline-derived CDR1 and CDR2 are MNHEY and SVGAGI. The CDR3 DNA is TGTGCCAGCAGTTACTCAGGGACTAGCGGGAGAAGGAGTGAGCAGTTCTTC. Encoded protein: CASSYSGTSGRRSEQFF.

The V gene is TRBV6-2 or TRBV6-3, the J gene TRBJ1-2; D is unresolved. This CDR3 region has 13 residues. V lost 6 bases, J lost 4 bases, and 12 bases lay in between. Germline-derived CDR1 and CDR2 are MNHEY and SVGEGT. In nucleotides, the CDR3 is TGTGCCAGCAGCACCGGACGGTTCTATGGCTACACCTTC. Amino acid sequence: CASSTGRFYGYTF.

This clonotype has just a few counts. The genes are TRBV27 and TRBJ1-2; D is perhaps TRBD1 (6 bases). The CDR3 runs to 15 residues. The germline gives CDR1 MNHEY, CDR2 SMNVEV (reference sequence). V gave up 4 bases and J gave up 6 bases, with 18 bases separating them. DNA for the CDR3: TGTGCCAGCAGTTCTTTTGAGTGGGGGCCTCATGGCTACACCTTC. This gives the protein CASSSFEWGPHGYTF.

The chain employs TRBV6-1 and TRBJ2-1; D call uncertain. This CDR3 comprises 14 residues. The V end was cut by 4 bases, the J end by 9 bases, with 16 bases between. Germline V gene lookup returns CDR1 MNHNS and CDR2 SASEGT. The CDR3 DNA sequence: TGTGCCAGCAGTGTGGCCGGAGACCGCGGTGAGCAGTTCTTC. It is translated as CASSVAGDRGEQFF.

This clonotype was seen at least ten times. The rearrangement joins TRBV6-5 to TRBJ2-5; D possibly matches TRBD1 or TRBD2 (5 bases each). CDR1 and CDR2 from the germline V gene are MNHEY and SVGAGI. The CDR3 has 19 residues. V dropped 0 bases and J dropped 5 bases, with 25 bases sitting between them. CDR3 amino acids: CASSYSRLPPGRGRETQYF. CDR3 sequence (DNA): TGTGCCAGCAGTTACTCGCGCCTTCCCCCGGGAAGGGGTCGGGAGACCCAGTACTTC.

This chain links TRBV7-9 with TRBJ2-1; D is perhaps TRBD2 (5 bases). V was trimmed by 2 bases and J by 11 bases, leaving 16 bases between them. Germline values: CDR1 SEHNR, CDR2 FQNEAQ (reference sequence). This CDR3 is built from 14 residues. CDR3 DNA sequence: TGTGCCAGCAGCTTAAGCTCGGACTTGTATAAGCAGTTCTTC. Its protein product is CASSLSSDLYKQFF.

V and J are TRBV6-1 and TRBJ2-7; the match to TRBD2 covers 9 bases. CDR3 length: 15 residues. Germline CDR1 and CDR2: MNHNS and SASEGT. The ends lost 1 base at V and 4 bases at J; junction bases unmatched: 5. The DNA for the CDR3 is TGTGCCAGCAGTGAAGAAGGCGGGGGGGCATACGAGCAGTACTTC. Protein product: CASSEEGGGAYEQYF.

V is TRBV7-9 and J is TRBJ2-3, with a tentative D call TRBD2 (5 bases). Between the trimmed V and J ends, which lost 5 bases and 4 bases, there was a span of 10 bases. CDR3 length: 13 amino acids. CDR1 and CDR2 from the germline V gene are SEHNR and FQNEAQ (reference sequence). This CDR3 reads CASSPPDSDTQYF. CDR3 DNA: TGTGCCAGCAGCCCCCCGGACTCAGATACGCAGTATTTT.

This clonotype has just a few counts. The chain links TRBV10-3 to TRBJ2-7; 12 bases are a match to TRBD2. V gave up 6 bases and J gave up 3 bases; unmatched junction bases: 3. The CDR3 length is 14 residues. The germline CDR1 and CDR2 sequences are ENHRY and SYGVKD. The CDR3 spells CAISATSGSYEQYF. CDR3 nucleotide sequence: TGTGCCATCAGCGCGACTAGCGGGAGCTACGAGCAGTACTTC.

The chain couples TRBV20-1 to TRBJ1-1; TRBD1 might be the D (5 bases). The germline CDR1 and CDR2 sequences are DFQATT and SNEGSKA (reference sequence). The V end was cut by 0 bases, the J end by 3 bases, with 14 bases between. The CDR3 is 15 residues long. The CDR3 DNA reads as TGCAGTGCTAGAGATCTCTTAAGGGGTGACACTGAAGCTTTCTTT. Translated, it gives CSARDLLRGDTEAFF.